Listed below are T cell receptor beta chains from one sample, sequenced in a study of blood T cell repertoires in COVID-19. The assay was immunoSEQ multiplex PCR, and TCRdb's table has in-frame clones only and misses some. The sample yields 90,000 to 100,000 clones, roughly 80% seen once. The sequencing input was peripheral blood. The receptors here all came from a woman of 80 years or more with acute or convalescent COVID-19. CDR3s include the opening cysteine and the closing phenylalanine or tryptophan. A D gene is named only where the DNA matches it firmly. Clone size is not always given. Where it is, it says once, few, many or a class for expanded clones.

>NA|TRBJ1-1|TRBV24-1|NA
CATSLRGNTEAFF
TGTGCCACCAGTTTGAGAGGGAACACTGAAGCTTTCTTT
>NA|TRBJ1-2|TRBV9|TRBD1
CASSGTGTGMGGYGYTF
TGTGCCAGCAGCGGGACCGGGACAGGGATGGGTGGCTATGGCTACACCTTC
>NA|TRBJ1-2|TRBV28|NA
CASSTTGDNYGYTF
TGTGCCAGCAGTACTACAGGCGACAACTATGGCTACACCTTC
>few|TRBJ1-4|TRBV28|TRBD1
CASSSLRQGGHEKLFF
TGTGCCAGCAGTTCCCTCCGACAGGGGGGTCATGAAAAACTGTTTTTT
>NA|TRBJ1-2|TRBV2|TRBD1
CASRQIQGAHQYGYTF
TGTGCCAGCAGGCAAATACAGGGGGCGCATCAGTATGGCTACACCTTC
>NA|TRBJ2-3|TRBV2|TRBD2
CASSDLAGKADTQYF
TGTGCCAGCAGTGACCTAGCGGGGAAAGCAGATACGCAGTATTTT
>NA|TRBJ2-7|TRBV5-4|TRBD2
CASSLGGGGASYEQYF
TGTGCCAGCAGCTTGGGAGGCGGGGGGGCCTCCTACGAGCAGTACTTC
>NA|TRBJ2-7|TRBV10-1|NA
CASSDSRVDEQYF
TGCGCCAGCAGTGATAGCAGGGTTGACGAGCAGTACTTC
>NA|TRBJ1-1|TRBV5-6|TRBD1
CASRGDRANTEAFF
TGTGCCAGCAGGGGGGACAGGGCTAACACTGAAGCTTTCTTT
>NA|TRBJ1-1|TRBV29-1|NA
CSVEERPAVEAFF
TGCAGCGTTGAAGAGCGGCCCGCCGTTGAAGCTTTCTTT
>NA|TRBJ2-7|TRBV5-1|TRBD2
CASSETSGAYEQYF
TGCGCCAGCAGCGAAACTAGCGGGGCGTACGAGCAGTACTTC
>NA|TRBJ1-6|TRBV9|NA
CASSVAPENSPLHF
TGTGCCAGCAGCGTAGCTCCAGAAAATTCACCCCTCCACTTT
>NA|TRBJ2-2|TRBV5-1|NA
CASSNTTGNTGELFF
TGCGCCAGCAGCAATACAACAGGGAACACCGGGGAGCTGTTTTTT
>NA|TRBJ1-3|TRBV11-2|NA
CASSLGRGNTIYF
TGTGCCAGCAGCTTAGGGAGAGGAAACACCATATATTTT
>NA|TRBJ2-3|TRBV19|NA
CASTLSVDTQYF
TGTGCCAGTACCCTATCGGTGGATACGCAGTATTTT
>NA|TRBJ2-7|TRBV19|NA
CASSNEGAYEQYF
TGTGCCAGTAGTAATGAGGGGGCCTACGAGCAGTACTTC
>NA|TRBJ2-3|TRBV11-1|NA
CASSRQSAGGDTQYF
TGTGCCAGCAGCCGCCAGTCGGCCGGAGGAGATACGCAGTATTTT
>NA|TRBJ1-2|TRBV28|TRBD1
CASLGTGGTNYGYTF
TGTGCCAGCCTCGGAACAGGGGGAACTAACTATGGCTACACCTTC
>many|TRBJ1-2|TRBV11-2|TRBD1
CASSPGQGKGYGYTF
TGTGCCAGCAGCCCCGGACAGGGGAAGGGCTATGGCTACACCTTC
>NA|TRBJ1-4|TRBV5-1|NA
CASSLGSAGEKLFF
TGCGCCAGCAGCTTGGGGTCCGCGGGCGAAAAACTGTTTTTT
>few|TRBJ1-2|TRBV12-3/TRBV12-4|NA
CASSFGGYYGYTF
TGTGCCAGCAGTTTTGGGGGGTACTATGGCTACACCTTC
>NA|TRBJ1-2|TRBV12-3/TRBV12-4|TRBD1
CASSFKGAGGYTF
TGTGCCAGCAGTTTTAAGGGGGCGGGAGGCTACACCTTC
>NA|TRBJ1-6|TRBV6-5|NA
CASSYSRDANSPLHF
TGTGCCAGCAGTTACTCGCGGGACGCGAATTCACCCCTCCACTTT
>NA|TRBJ1-5|TRBV7-9|TRBD1
CASSSDRGWNQPQHF
TGTGCCAGCAGCTCGGACAGGGGGTGGAATCAGCCCCAGCATTTT
>NA|TRBJ2-5|TRBV10-2|TRBD2
CASSGVAGGPMVSQETQYF
TGCGCCAGCAGTGGGGTAGCGGGGGGGCCGATGGTCTCCCAAGAGACCCAGTACTTC
>NA|TRBJ2-5|TRBV23-1|TRBD2
CASSQSIPGTSGTETSETQYF
TGCGCCAGCAGTCAATCGATCCCCGGGACTAGCGGGACAGAAACCTCCGAGACCCAGTACTTC
>once|TRBJ1-6|TRBV7-8|NA
CASSLFRANSPLHF
TGTGCCAGCAGCTTATTCAGGGCCAATTCACCCCTCCACTTT
>NA|TRBJ1-5|TRBV12-3/TRBV12-4|NA
CASSLWSQPQHF
TGTGCCAGCAGTTTGTGGAGTCAGCCCCAGCATTTT
>NA|TRBJ1-3|TRBV6-6|NA
CASSSPTDPARNTIYF
TGTGCCAGCAGTTCCCCGACAGATCCGGCAAGAAACACCATATATTTT
>NA|TRBJ1-2|TRBV6-2/TRBV6-3|TRBD1
CASSQNRDRVDYGYTF
TGTGCCAGCAGTCAGAACCGAGACAGGGTCGACTATGGCTACACCTTC
>NA|TRBJ2-5|TRBV5-5|NA
CASSFGPTSQETQYF
TGTGCCAGCAGCTTTGGGCCCACGAGCCAAGAGACCCAGTACTTC
>NA|TRBJ2-3|TRBV3-1/TRBV3-2|TRBD1
CASSYRGTDTQYF
TGTGCCAGCAGCTACAGGGGAACAGATACGCAGTATTTT
>NA|TRBJ2-7|TRBV5-4|TRBD1
CASSSPGTAYEQYF
TGTGCCAGCAGCTCCCCCGGGACAGCCTACGAGCAGTACTTC
>NA|TRBJ2-5|TRBV7-8|TRBD1
CASNLGQGETQYF
TGTGCCAGCAACCTAGGACAGGGGGAGACCCAGTACTTC
>NA|TRBJ1-2|TRBV5-4|NA
CASSFSGARGYTF
TGTGCCAGCAGCTTCTCAGGGGCGAGAGGCTACACCTTC
>NA|TRBJ2-5|TRBV7-6|NA
CASSSRLFGALRQETQYF
TGTGCCAGCAGCTCCCGGTTATTTGGGGCGCTCCGACAAGAGACCCAGTACTTC
>NA|TRBJ2-7|TRBV6-5|TRBD1
CASSYSGTGPYEQYF
TGTGCCAGCAGTTACTCCGGGACAGGGCCCTACGAGCAGTACTTC
>NA|TRBJ1-1|TRBV15|NA
CATNSRDWGTEAFF
TGTGCCACCAATAGCAGGGATTGGGGCACTGAAGCTTTCTTT
>NA|TRBJ1-2|TRBV24-1|TRBD1
CATSIGQGLGGYTF
TGTGCCACCAGTATAGGACAGGGTTTAGGGGGCTACACCTTC
>NA|TRBJ1-2|TRBV19|NA
CASSTQEGGDGYTF
TGTGCCAGTAGTACCCAAGAAGGAGGCGATGGCTACACCTTC
>few|TRBJ1-2|TRBV5-1|NA
CASSLEAVSNGYTF
TGCGCCAGCAGCTTGGAGGCGGTATCTAATGGCTACACCTTC
>NA|TRBJ2-1|TRBV3-1/TRBV3-2|NA
CASSPTERRAEQFF
TGTGCCAGCAGCCCGACGGAAAGGAGAGCTGAGCAGTTCTTC
>NA|TRBJ2-1|TRBV28|TRBD1
CASRHLGQGSYNEQFF
TGTGCCAGCAGACATCTAGGACAGGGCTCCTACAATGAGCAGTTCTTC
>many|TRBJ1-1|TRBV5-5|NA
CASSLEIWGDMNTEAFF
TGTGCCAGCAGCTTGGAAATTTGGGGAGATATGAACACTGAAGCTTTCTTT
>NA|TRBJ1-5|TRBV18|TRBD1
CASSGTGDQPQHF
TGTGCCAGCTCAGGAACAGGGGATCAGCCCCAGCATTTT
>NA|TRBJ2-5|TRBV3-1/TRBV3-2|TRBD2
CASSQDPSGGPFLETQYF
TGTGCCAGCAGCCAAGATCCTAGCGGGGGGCCGTTCTTAGAGACCCAGTACTTC
>NA|TRBJ1-2|TRBV2|TRBD1
CASKITGGYGYTF
TGTGCCAGCAAAATTACAGGGGGCTATGGCTACACCTTC
>NA|TRBJ2-3|TRBV6-6|TRBD1
CASSPMDRGLRTDTQYF
TGTGCCAGCAGTCCAATGGACAGGGGGCTACGTACAGATACGCAGTATTTT
>NA|TRBJ1-1|TRBV7-9|NA
CASSLVQGDTEAFF
TGTGCCAGCAGCTTAGTGCAGGGTGACACTGAAGCTTTCTTT
>NA|TRBJ2-7|TRBV5-4|TRBD1
CASSVVQGAGSYEQYF
TGTGCCAGCAGCGTTGTACAGGGGGCAGGATCCTACGAGCAGTACTTC
>NA|TRBJ1-6|TRBV3-1/TRBV3-2|NA
CASSPWRSYNSPLHF
TGTGCCAGCAGCCCGTGGAGGTCCTATAATTCACCCCTCCACTTT
>NA|TRBJ2-2|TRBV5-4|TRBD2
CASSQGLAGDTGELFF
TGTGCCAGCAGCCAGGGACTAGCGGGGGACACCGGGGAGCTGTTTTTT
>NA|TRBJ1-4|TRBV29-1|TRBD1
CSVSVGTGREKLFF
TGCAGCGTTTCCGTCGGGACAGGGAGGGAAAAACTGTTTTTT
>few|TRBJ2-1|TRBV15|NA
CATSRVRGTYNEQFF
TGTGCCACCAGCAGAGTACGGGGGACCTACAATGAGCAGTTCTTC
>NA|TRBJ2-1|TRBV5-4|NA
CASSSGTNNEQFF
TGTGCCAGCAGCTCCGGGACAAACAATGAGCAGTTCTTC
>NA|TRBJ2-7|TRBV7-2|TRBD1
CASSVASGTGGLEQYF
TGTGCCAGCAGCGTAGCCTCCGGGACAGGGGGCTTAGAGCAGTACTTC
>NA|TRBJ1-1|TRBV5-4|TRBD1
CASSLAGGFGTEAFF
TGTGCCAGCAGCTTGGCAGGGGGCTTCGGCACTGAAGCTTTCTTT
>NA|TRBJ1-5|TRBV19|NA
CASSMEGTPQHF
TGTGCCAGTAGTATGGAGGGAACGCCCCAGCATTTT
>NA|TRBJ2-6|TRBV2|NA
CASSEVVSTGANVLTF
TGTGCCAGCAGTGAAGTAGTTAGCACTGGGGCCAACGTCCTGACTTTC
>NA|TRBJ1-1|TRBV19|NA
CASQLANQFSEAFF
TGTGCCTCCCAGTTAGCCAACCAATTTTCTGAAGCTTTCTTT